The 5 T cell receptor beta chains listed next were all sequenced from one sample in a study of T cell changes during pregnancy in multiple sclerosis. The assay was immunoSEQ multiplex PCR, and TCRdb's table has in-frame clones only and misses some. In the table there are tens of thousands of clones, approximately 90% of which are singletons. This specimen consisted of CD8+ T cells from peripheral blood mononuclear cells, obtained in the second trimester of pregnancy. The receptors stem from a female donor with multiple sclerosis, enrolled in a pregnancy study.

This sequence joins TRBV5-8 and TRBJ1-1; D is undetermined. The germline V gene has CDR1 SGHTS and CDR2 YDEGEE. V lost 0 bases to trimming and J lost 8 bases, with 17 bases between them. The CDR3 covers 15 residues. CDR3 sequence (DNA): TGTGCCAGCAGCTTGGGTCCTTCCTCGAGAGTGGAAGCTTTCTTT. Residues: CASSLGPSSRVEAFF.

Points on this clone: A junction boundary mismatches the germline segment, possibly from a read error. This chain links TRBV7-6 with TRBJ2-3, with 11 bases that match TRBD2. Germline loops: CDR1 SGHVS, CDR2 FNYEAQ. CDR3 length equals 14 residues. Here the CDR3 DNA reads TGTGCCAGCAGCGTAGCGGGAGGGCCAGATACGCAGTATTTT. Its translation: CASSVAGGPDTQYF.

The chain joins TRBV6-4 to TRBJ2-3; 9 positions agree with TRBD1. This CDR3 has 17 residues. With 0 bases clipped from V and 2 bases from J, the junction kept 6 bases outside the gene matches. In germline, CDR1 is MRHNA, CDR2 SNTAGT. CDR3 loop: CASSDSPGTGYTDTQYF. Written as DNA, the CDR3 is TGTGCCAGCAGTGACTCGCCGGGGACAGGGTACACAGATACGCAGTATTTT.

This chain uses TRBV10-1 with TRBJ1-1; D call uncertain. Trimming removed 1 base from V and 5 bases from J, with 11 bases in between. From germline, CDR1 is WNHNN and CDR2 SYGVQD (reference sequence). The CDR3 has 14 residues. CDR3 in DNA: TGCGCCAGCAGTGAGTGGGGAGTGAGAACTGAAGCTTTCTTT. This sequence encodes CASSEWGVRTEAFF.

The chain's CDR3 is CAIRVSSGLTDTQYF. Here the CDR3 DNA reads TGTGCCATCAGAGTTTCTAGCGGGCTTACAGATACGCAGTATTTT. The chain carries TRBV10-3 and TRBJ2-3; TRBD2 aligns across 8 bases. Germline lookup yields CDR1 ENHRY and CDR2 SYGVKD. Trimming at V came to 6 bases and at J to 3 bases, leaving 8 bases not matched to a gene. The CDR3 loop spans 15 amino acids.